The sequence of this T cell receptor beta chain was determined in a study of shared clonotypes between healthy human individuals (dated by TCRdb to 2020 to 2022). About the investigation overall: Three men and a couple of women, aged 18 to 49 years, made up the cohort. Per donor, three plates each were used for CD4 naive and CD4 memory, two for CD8 naive, and one for CD8 memory. To estimate repertoire size and how much clonotype sharing occurs between individuals, the study deeply sequenced the blood TCR repertoires of several healthy adults. Different laboratories and diverse techniques were used to prepare libraries and sequence TCR repertoires, to increase sequencing depth and limit assay-specific biases. Each donor's leukapheresis produced roughly between roughly 0.85 and 9 billion PBMCs. What the work shows at the level of the full study, not this receptor alone: Because the study included a small number of donors, the genetic and exposure-history diversity represented was limited. Pairwise subsampling led to the expectation that sequencing depth would affect the degree of clonotype sharing among donors. Compared with non-shared clonotypes, clonotypes shared by all four sorted-subset donors had higher generation probabilities. Sharing across several donors was observed for approximately 5% of naive CD4, over 3% of naive CD8, over 2% of memory CD4, and about 0.4% of memory CD8 clonotypes. Sampling was limited to blood, and TCR repertoires in tissue likely differ from TCR repertoires in blood. Even with the large sequencing depth, rarefaction of the sorted-subset datasets indicated that sequencing was incomplete. Estimated clonotype richness was generally larger for naive than for memory subsets.

The CDR3 runs 14 amino acids, cysteine and phenylalanine included. The retained sequence is limited to the CDR3, 42 bases, with the frame set at the first base. Cut back by 4 bases and 6 bases, the V and J ends lie 13 bases apart. From the germline V gene (reference sequence), CDR1 is SGHNT and CDR2 is YYREEE. This clone appeared a single time. This clone's antigen is unknown. One base away there is no much larger clone; base qualities are not given. Healthy HIV-negative adults with no recently reported acute infections or vaccinations were included as donors. Every donor was a Caucasian adult residing in Nashville, Tennessee, USA. CD4+ T cells were enriched through magnetic negative selection, after which naive cells were positively selected on CD45RA and the remaining negative fraction served as the memory subset. After blood collection by leukapheresis, PBMCs were isolated using Ficoll-Histopaque density gradient centrifugation and then cryopreserved in the vapor phase of liquid nitrogen. Analytical flow cytometry was used to check the purity and quantity of every magnetically sorted T cell population. Genomic DNA was isolated from each sorted fraction and quantified by UV absorbance on a Nanodrop 2000c.

Using the deep immunoSEQ assay, multiplex PCR amplified TCR CDR3 regions from genomic DNA. Extracted genomic DNA from each cell subset was spread evenly across all wells of several immunoSEQ 96-well plates, with each plate serving as a replicate. Each replicate PCR for sorted subsets received about 200 ng genomic DNA, equal to around 32,000 T cell genomes. Purified libraries were quantified with a Qubit 3.0 fluorometer, sized on a Bioanalyzer 2100, and re-quantified with the KAPA Library Quantification kit. Every immunoSEQ 96-well plate was sequenced on a separate single-read 150-cycle Illumina NextSeq 550 flow cell. On the study's bioinformatics: The immunoSEQ output contained only junctional sequences without quality scores, so filtering could not match that applied to full-length reads. To assign V/J genes and CDR3, sequences were annotated using PyIR, a Python wrapper for IgBLAST v1.9, with IMGT germline references. Reads with weak V/J assignments (E-value above 1e-6), missing CDR3, stop codons, out-of-frame junctions, or ambiguous translated residues were removed. A V3J clonotype was defined by an identical inferred V gene, J gene, and CDR3 amino acid sequence. The percentage overlap between two repertoires was calculated by dividing the number of shared unique clonotypes by the size of the smaller repertoire. Repertoire richness was assessed with RTK rarefaction, the Chao1 estimator, and Recon v2.1 estimates of unobserved clonotypes. For all TCRbeta clonotypes obtained by the gDNA method from four donors, generation probabilities were computed with OLGA. Entries here come from immuneACCESS through TCRdb and include only in-frame sequences with V and J called. Some clones fail to appear in such tables; in the studies checked, an unresolved V gene covers under half of the shortfall, and the cause of the remainder is unknown. From that table come the V and J calls and clone size; the DNA was used to work out D and trimming. The sample yields 2 million to 3 million clones; over 85% were counted once. The ten most abundant clones make up roughly 0.39% of the sample.

Input material: naive CD4+ T cells from PBMCs. Sample cell subset or site, as interpreted from the label and publication: CD45RA+ positively selected. The rearrangement combines TRBV5-4 with TRBJ2-2, with the D assignment possibly TRBD1 or TRBD2, given 7 matching bases for each. This TCR came from a man aged 18 to 30 in good health. Some clones in this sample may be carry-over from other donors' samples. CDR3 loop: CASSVQGGAGELFF. The DNA sequence follows: TGTGCCAGCAGCGTCCAGGGGGGGGCCGGGGAGCTGTTTTTT.